Sequencing of this T cell receptor (beta chain) was carried out in a study of shared clonotypes between healthy human individuals. Overall study findings and caveats: Against clonotypes common to all four donors, non-shared ones had lower generation probabilities. Around 4.7% was the fraction of naive CD4 clonotypes found shared across several donors.

The J segment lost 5 bases and the V segment lost 3 bases, leaving 7 bases of the junction unmatched. This CDR3 contains 15 residues. CDR1 is MNHEY and CDR2 is SMNVEV in the germline V gene (reference sequence). A remark on this clone: Its antigen is currently unknown.

Generated by immunoSEQ multiplex PCR, the TCRdb table keeps only in-frame clones and is missing some. The table lists about 2.4 million clones, roughly 92% of them singletons. This clonotype was sampled from a man in his late teens or twenties in good health. The specimen sequenced was naive CD4+ T cells sorted from blood. Indicated subset: CD45RA+ positively selected. The rearrangement links TRBV27 to TRBJ2-5; 9 bases fit TRBD1. The CDR3 DNA follows: TGTGCCAGCAGTTTCTATACAGGGGGCAGGGAGACCCAGTACTTC. Residues: CASSFYTGGRETQYF.